These T cell receptor beta chains were read from a single sample in a study of T cells after yellow fever vaccination. In TCRdb, the 5' RACE reads were re-called with MiXCR into one record per CDR3 protein. The sample yields 620,000 or so distinct CDR3 sequences, about 12% seen once. The sequences come from PBMCs, collected on the day of the yellow fever booster vaccination. These receptors were collected from a man younger than 45 who received the YFV17D yellow fever vaccine. The CDR3 runs from the conserved cysteine through the conserved F or W. The D gene is left open where the match is weak. Clone sizes are given selectively: once, few, many, or a class where the clone is expanded.

>.|.|TRBV19|TRBJ1-5
CASSIDVGFSNQPQHF
TGTGCCAGTAGTATAGATGTGGGTTTTAGCAATCAGCCCCAGCATTTT
>.|TRBD1|TRBV6-1|TRBJ2-5
CASSTTGGLETQYF
TGTGCCAGCAGTACGACAGGGGGTTTGGAGACCCAGTACTTC
>few|.|TRBV7-2|TRBJ2-7
CASSARDPSLFYEQYF
TGTGCCAGCAGCGCCCGGGACCCCTCCTTATTTTACGAGCAGTACTTC
>few|.|TRBV20-1|TRBJ1-1
CSAIWGELATEAFF
TGCAGTGCCATTTGGGGCGAGTTGGCCACTGAAGCTTTCTTT
>few|.|TRBV6-5|TRBJ1-1
CASSYSAFTFF
TGTGCCAGCAGTTACTCGGCATTCACTTTCTTT
>.|.|TRBV30|TRBJ2-5
CAWSEVGRLRETQYF
TGTGCCTGGAGTGAGGTGGGGCGACTCCGAGAGACCCAGTACTTC
>few|.|TRBV29-1|TRBJ2-3
CSVRAVTDTQYF
TGCAGCGTCAGGGCCGTCACAGATACGCAGTATTTT
>.|.|TRBV7-2|TRBJ1-1
CASSQGPTEAFF
TGTGCCAGCAGCCAGGGGCCTACGGAAGCTTTCTTT
>few|.|TRBV27|TRBJ2-7
CASRPTGTLFYEQYF
TGTGCCAGCAGACCTACAGGGACGCTTTTCTACGAGCAGTACTTC
>many|.|TRBV12-3/TRBV12-4|TRBJ1-2
CASSLRADYGYTF
TGTGCCAGCAGTTTACGAGCTGACTATGGCTACACCTTC
>few|TRBD2|TRBV20-1|TRBJ2-5
CSARDPLAGVGAETQYF
TGCAGTGCTAGAGATCCGCTAGCGGGAGTAGGGGCCGAGACCCAGTACTTC
>few|TRBD1|TRBV5-1|TRBJ1-2
CASSLDRDRGNYGYTF
TGCGCCAGCAGCTTGGACCGGGACAGGGGGAACTATGGCTACACCTTC
>few|.|TRBV7-2|TRBJ1-3
CASSPGALAGNTIYF
TGTGCCAGCAGCCCGGGAGCTTTGGCTGGAAACACCATATATTTT
>.|TRBD2|TRBV20-1|TRBJ2-3
CSARVLAGLPTDTQYF
TGCAGTGCTAGAGTATTAGCGGGCCTCCCCACAGATACGCAGTATTTT
>few|.|TRBV11-2|TRBJ2-6
CASSLQSSGANVLTF
TGTGCCAGCAGCTTACAGAGCTCTGGGGCCAACGTCCTGACTTTC
>many|.|TRBV20-1|TRBJ1-1
CSAKAPGVNTEAFF
TGCAGTGCTAAGGCCCCGGGGGTAAACACTGAAGCTTTCTTT
>few|.|TRBV6-5|TRBJ1-4
CASSSGQPPNEKLFF
TGTGCCAGCAGTTCCGGACAGCCTCCTAATGAAAAACTGTTTTTT
>.|TRBD2|TRBV7-9|TRBJ2-2
CASPGTSGRGSGELFF
TGTGCCAGCCCCGGGACTAGCGGGAGAGGATCCGGGGAGCTGTTTTTT
>.|.|TRBV30|TRBJ2-7
CAWSEGTGPYEQYF
TGTGCCTGGAGTGAAGGGACGGGCCCCTACGAGCAGTACTTC
>.|TRBD2|TRBV10-3|TRBJ2-3
CAISESKRERWDTQYF
TGTGCCATCAGTGAGTCAAAGCGGGAACGTTGGGATACGCAGTATTTT
>few|.|TRBV6-2/TRBV6-3|TRBJ2-2
CASRTRQANTGELFF
TGTGCCAGCAGAACCAGACAGGCGAACACCGGGGAGCTGTTTTTT
>.|.|TRBV7-2|TRBJ2-1
CASSPAGPPGYNEQFF
TGTGCCAGCAGCCCCGCCGGCCCCCCGGGCTACAATGAGCAGTTCTTC
>.|.|TRBV10-3|TRBJ2-3
CAISVGQSTDTQYF
TGTGCCATCAGTGTCGGTCAGAGCACAGATACGCAGTATTTT
>few|.|TRBV10-3|TRBJ2-1
CAISGTSANEQFF
TGTGCCATCAGCGGGACTTCGGCTAATGAGCAGTTCTTC
>.|TRBD2|TRBV29-1|TRBJ2-3
CSSYLAATFPGIDTQYF
TGCAGCTCATACCTAGCGGCTACCTTCCCTGGCATAGATACGCAGTATTTT
>.|.|TRBV6-2/TRBV6-3|TRBJ1-5
CASRYRSTGTNSNQPQHF
TGTGCCAGCCGTTATAGATCAACAGGGACTAATAGCAATCAGCCCCAGCATTTT
>.|TRBD2|TRBV28|TRBJ2-1
CASSPLGLAGTVDEQFF
TGTGCCAGCAGCCCGTTAGGGCTAGCGGGGACTGTCGATGAGCAGTTCTTC
>.|TRBD2|TRBV6-1|TRBJ2-1
CASIGTSGRSGYNEQFF
TGTGCCAGCATTGGGACTAGCGGGAGGTCTGGGTACAATGAGCAGTTCTTC
>.|.|TRBV5-4|TRBJ2-3
CASSLLGFQYTDTQYF
TGTGCCAGCAGCTTGTTGGGCTTCCAGTATACAGATACGCAGTATTTT
>few|TRBD2|TRBV7-2|TRBJ2-5
CASSSSGLAGRETQYF
TGTGCCAGCAGCTCCTCTGGACTAGCGGGACGAGAGACCCAGTACTTC
>few|.|TRBV14|TRBJ2-1
CASSQEQGWYEQFF
TGTGCCAGCAGCCAAGAGCAGGGTTGGTATGAGCAGTTCTTC
>.|TRBD2|TRBV7-9|TRBJ2-5
CASSPSLGLAETQYF
TGTGCCAGCAGCCCCTCGCTGGGACTAGCGGAGACCCAGTACTTC
>.|TRBD2|TRBV7-3|TRBJ2-5
CASSRGGGYQETQYF
TGTGCCAGCAGCCGTGGGGGGGGGTATCAAGAGACCCAGTACTTC
>few|.|TRBV9|TRBJ2-3
CASSLDGVSTDTQYF
TGTGCCAGCAGCCTCGACGGGGTGTCCACAGATACGCAGTATTTT
>few|.|TRBV4-1|TRBJ1-1
CASSQGGQLNTEAFF
TGCGCCAGCAGCCAAGGGGGACAATTGAACACTGAAGCTTTCTTT
>.|.|TRBV5-4|TRBJ2-1
CASSPEPGGKLGEQFF
TGTGCCAGCAGCCCGGAGCCGGGGGGCAAATTGGGTGAGCAGTTCTTC
>few|.|TRBV3-1|TRBJ2-4
CASSQEYGKNIQYF
TGTGCCAGCAGCCAAGAATACGGGAAAAACATTCAGTACTTC
>many|TRBD2|TRBV30|TRBJ2-1
CASQRERGEQFF
TGTGCCTCCCAGCGGGAGCGCGGGGAGCAGTTCTTC
>few|TRBD2|TRBV7-6|TRBJ2-1
CASSLTSGKYNEQFF
TGTGCCAGCAGCTTGACTAGCGGGAAGTACAATGAGCAGTTCTTC
>.|.|TRBV7-8|TRBJ2-1
CAIAAGNNEQFF
TGTGCCATAGCGGCCGGCAACAATGAGCAGTTCTTC
>many|.|TRBV5-5|TRBJ1-5
CASSPRRGEPQHF
TGTGCCAGCAGCCCGCGGCGGGGGGAGCCCCAGCATTTT